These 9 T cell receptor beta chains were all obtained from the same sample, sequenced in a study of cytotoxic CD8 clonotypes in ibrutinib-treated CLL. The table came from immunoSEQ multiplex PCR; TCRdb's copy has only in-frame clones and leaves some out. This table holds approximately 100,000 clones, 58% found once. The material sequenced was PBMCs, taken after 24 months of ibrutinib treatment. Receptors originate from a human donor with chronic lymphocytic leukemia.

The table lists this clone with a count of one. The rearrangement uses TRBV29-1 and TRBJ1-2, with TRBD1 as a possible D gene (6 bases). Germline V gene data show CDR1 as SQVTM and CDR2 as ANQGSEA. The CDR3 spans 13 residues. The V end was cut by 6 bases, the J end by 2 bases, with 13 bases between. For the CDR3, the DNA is TGCAGCGTCCTAGGGGGGTCCAACTATGGCTACACCTTC. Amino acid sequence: CSVLGGSNYGYTF.

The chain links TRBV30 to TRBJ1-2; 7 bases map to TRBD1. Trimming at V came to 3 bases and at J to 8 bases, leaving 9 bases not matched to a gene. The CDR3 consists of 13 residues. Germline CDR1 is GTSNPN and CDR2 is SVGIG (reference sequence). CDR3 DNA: TGTGCCTGGAGAATAAAAGGGGGCCGCGGCTACACCTTC. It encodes CAWRIKGGRGYTF. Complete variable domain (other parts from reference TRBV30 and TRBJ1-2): SQTIHQWPATLVQPVGSPLSLECTVEGTSNPNLYWYRQAAGRGLQLLFYSVGIGQISSEVPQNLSASRPQDRQFILSSKKLLLSDSGFYLCAWRIKGGRGYTFGSGTRLTVV.

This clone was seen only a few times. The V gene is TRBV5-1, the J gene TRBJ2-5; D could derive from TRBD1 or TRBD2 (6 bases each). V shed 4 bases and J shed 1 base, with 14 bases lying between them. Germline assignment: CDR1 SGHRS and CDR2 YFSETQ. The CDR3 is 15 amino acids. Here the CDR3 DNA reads TGCGCCAGCAGCCAAAGTGGGGGGCCCCAAGAGACCCAGTACTTC. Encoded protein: CASSQSGGPQETQYF.

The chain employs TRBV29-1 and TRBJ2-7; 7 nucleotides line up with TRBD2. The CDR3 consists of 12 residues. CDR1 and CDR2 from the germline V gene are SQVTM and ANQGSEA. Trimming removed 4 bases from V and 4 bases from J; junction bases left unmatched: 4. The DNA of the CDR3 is TGCAGCGTTGTTGGGAGGGCGTACGAGCAGTACTTC. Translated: CSVVGRAYEQYF.

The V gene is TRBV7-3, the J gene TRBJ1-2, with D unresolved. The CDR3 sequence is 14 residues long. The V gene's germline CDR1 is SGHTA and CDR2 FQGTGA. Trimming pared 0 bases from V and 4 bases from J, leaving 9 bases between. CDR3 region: CASSLTPASYGYTF. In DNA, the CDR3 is TGTGCCAGCAGCTTAACCCCCGCGTCCTATGGCTACACCTTC.

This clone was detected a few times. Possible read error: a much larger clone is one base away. The DNA of the CDR3 is TGTGCCAGCAGTTTATTGGAGAACACTGAAGCTTTCTTT. Translation: CASSLLENTEAFF. V and J are TRBV27 and TRBJ1-1; D is unclear. CDR1 is MNHEY and CDR2 is SMNVEV in the germline V gene (reference sequence). Trimming removed 1 base from V and 1 base from J, with 4 bases in between. The CDR3 is 13 residues long.

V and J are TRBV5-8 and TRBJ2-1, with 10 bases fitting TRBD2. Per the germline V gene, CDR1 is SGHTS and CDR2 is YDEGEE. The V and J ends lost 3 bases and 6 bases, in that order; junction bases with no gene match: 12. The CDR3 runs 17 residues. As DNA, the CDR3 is TGTGCCAGCAGCTCCCGGGGGAGCGGGGGGGCGGTCAATGAGCAGTTCTTC. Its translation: CASSSRGSGGAVNEQFF. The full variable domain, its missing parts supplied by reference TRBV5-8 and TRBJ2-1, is EAGVTQSPTHLIKTRGQQATLRCSPISGHTSVYWYQQALGLGLQFLLWYDEGEERNRGNFPPRFSGRQFPNYSSELNVNALELEDSALYLCASSSRGSGGAVNEQFFGPGTRLTVL.

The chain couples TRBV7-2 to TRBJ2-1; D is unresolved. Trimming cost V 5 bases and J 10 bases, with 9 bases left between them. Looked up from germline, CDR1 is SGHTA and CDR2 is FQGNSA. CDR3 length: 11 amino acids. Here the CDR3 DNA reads TGTGCCAGCAGCCGTACACGGGAGCAGTTCTTC. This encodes CASSRTREQFF.

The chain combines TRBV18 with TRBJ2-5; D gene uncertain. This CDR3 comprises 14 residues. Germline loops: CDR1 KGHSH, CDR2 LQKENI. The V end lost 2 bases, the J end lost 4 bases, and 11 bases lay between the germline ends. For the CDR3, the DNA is TGTGCCAGCTCACCATGGTTCGGTTTAGAGACCCAGTACTTC. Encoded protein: CASSPWFGLETQYF.